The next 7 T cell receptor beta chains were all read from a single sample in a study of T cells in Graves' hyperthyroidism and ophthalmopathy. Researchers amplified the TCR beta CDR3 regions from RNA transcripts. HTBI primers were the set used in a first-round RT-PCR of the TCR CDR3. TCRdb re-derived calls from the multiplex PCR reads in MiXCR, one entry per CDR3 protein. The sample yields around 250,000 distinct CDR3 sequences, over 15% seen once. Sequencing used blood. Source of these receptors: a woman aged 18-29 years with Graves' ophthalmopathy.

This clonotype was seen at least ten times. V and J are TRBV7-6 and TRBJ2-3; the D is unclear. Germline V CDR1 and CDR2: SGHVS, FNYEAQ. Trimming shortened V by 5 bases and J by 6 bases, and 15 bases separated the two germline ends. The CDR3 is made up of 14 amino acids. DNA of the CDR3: TGTGCCAGCAGCAATGAACTATCCACGGATACGCAGTATTTT. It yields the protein CASSNELSTDTQYF.

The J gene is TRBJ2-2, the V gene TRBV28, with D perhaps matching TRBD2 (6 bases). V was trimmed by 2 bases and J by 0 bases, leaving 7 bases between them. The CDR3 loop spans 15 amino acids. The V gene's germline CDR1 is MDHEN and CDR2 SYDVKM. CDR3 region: CASSLIAANTGELFF. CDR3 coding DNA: TGTGCCAGCAGTTTAATAGCGGCGAACACCGGGGAGCTGTTTTTT.

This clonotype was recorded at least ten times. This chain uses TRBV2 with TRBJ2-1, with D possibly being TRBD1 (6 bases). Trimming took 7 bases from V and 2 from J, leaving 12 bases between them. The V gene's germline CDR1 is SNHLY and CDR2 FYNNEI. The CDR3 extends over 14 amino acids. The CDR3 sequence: CASTQGIAYNEQFF. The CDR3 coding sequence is TGTGCCAGCACGCAGGGGATTGCCTACAATGAGCAGTTCTTC.

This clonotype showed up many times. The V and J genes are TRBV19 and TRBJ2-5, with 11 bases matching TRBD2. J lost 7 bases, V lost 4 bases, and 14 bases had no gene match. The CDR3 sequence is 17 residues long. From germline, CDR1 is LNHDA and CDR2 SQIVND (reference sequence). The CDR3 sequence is CASSNRERLAGRRTQYF. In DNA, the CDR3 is TGTGCCAGTAGTAACAGAGAACGACTAGCGGGAAGACGGACCCAGTACTTC.

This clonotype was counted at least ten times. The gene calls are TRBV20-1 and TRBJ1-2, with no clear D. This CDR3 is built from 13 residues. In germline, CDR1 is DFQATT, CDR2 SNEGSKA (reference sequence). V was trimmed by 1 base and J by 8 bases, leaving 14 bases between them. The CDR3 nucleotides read TGCAGTGCTAGAGGCGCCCGCCCCGGCGGCTACACCTTC. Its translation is CSARGARPGGYTF.

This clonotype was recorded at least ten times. The CDR3 DNA is TGTGCCAGCAGTGAATCTGACAGCTTGGGGCCTGAAGCTTTCTTT. Translating it yields CASSESDSLGPEAFF. The chain recombines TRBV2 with TRBJ1-1; the D gene is possibly TRBD1 (5 bases). The CDR3 is made up of 15 amino acids. Per germline, CDR1 SNHLY and CDR2 FYNNEI. V lost 2 bases and J lost 6, with 16 bases in between.

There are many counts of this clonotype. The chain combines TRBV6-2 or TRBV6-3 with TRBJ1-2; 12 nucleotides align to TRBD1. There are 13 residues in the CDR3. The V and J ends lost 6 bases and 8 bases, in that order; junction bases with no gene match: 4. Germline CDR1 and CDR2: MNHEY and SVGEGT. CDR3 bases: TGTGCCAGCAGAGGGACAGGGGGCGACGGCTACACCTTC. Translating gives CASRGTGGDGYTF.